The entry below describes one TCR beta chain. Its target is unknown. Produced via immunoSEQ multiplex PCR; TCRdb's table is partial and in-frame only. The table lists fewer than 850,000 clones, roughly 70% of them singletons. Deletions cut 2 bases from V and 2 bases from J, with 10 bases between. There are 14 residues in the CDR3. CDR1 MGHDK and CDR2 SYGVNS come from the germline V gene. The data are from a study of shared clonotypes between healthy human individuals. Points from the study as a whole: The sampled material consisted only of blood, and tissue repertoires are likely to differ.

This rearrangement joins TRBV25-1 to TRBJ2-7; D gene unclear. This TCR was recovered from a woman between 25 and 40 years old in good health. Source material: memory CD4+ T cells sorted from blood. Subset indicated: CD45RA-negative fraction. The CDR3 loop reads CASSEPGQAYEQYF. The CDR3 DNA is TGTGCCAGCAGTGAACCCGGGCAGGCCTACGAGCAGTACTTC.